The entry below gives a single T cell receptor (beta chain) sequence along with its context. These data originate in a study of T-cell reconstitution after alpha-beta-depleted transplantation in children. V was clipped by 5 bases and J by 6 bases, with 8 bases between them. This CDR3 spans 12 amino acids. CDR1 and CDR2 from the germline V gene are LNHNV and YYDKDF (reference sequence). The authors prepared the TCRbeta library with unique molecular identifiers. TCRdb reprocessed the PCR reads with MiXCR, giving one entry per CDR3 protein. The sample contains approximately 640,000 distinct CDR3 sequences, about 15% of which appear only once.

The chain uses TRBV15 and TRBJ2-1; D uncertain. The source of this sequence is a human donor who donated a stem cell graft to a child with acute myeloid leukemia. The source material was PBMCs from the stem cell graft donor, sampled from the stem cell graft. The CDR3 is CATSGDGNEQFF. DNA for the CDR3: TGTGCCACCAGCGGCGACGGCAATGAGCAGTTCTTC.